The rows below give T cell receptor beta chains drawn from one sample of a study of blood T cell repertoires in COVID-19. This table comes from immunoSEQ multiplex PCR, and its TCRdb copy is limited to in-frame clones, with some not included. In the table there are more than 80,000 clones, 71% of which are singletons. Sequences were obtained from peripheral blood. These receptors were taken from a human donor with acute or convalescent COVID-19. The donor label of this sample is uncertain. CDR3s include the opening cysteine and the closing phenylalanine or tryptophan. D genes are given only for firm matches. Rows may omit the clone size; those that give it use once, few, many or a size class.

v_call,j_call,clone_size,d_call,cdr3_aa,cdr3_nt
TRBV19,TRBJ2-1,.,TRBD1,CASSPLTGGLYNEQFF,TGTGCCAGTAGTCCCCTAACAGGGGGACTTTACAATGAGCAGTTCTTC
TRBV18,TRBJ2-7,.,.,CASSPQGLGYEQYF,TGTGCCAGCTCACCGCAGGGGTTGGGCTACGAGCAGTACTTC
TRBV6-5,TRBJ2-7,.,.,CASSYSGLLNHEQYF,TGTGCCAGCAGTTACTCGGGACTGTTGAACCACGAGCAGTACTTC
TRBV28,TRBJ2-4,.,TRBD1,CAITGGGSAKNIQYF,TGTGCCATCACAGGGGGTGGGTCAGCCAAAAACATTCAGTACTTC
TRBV18,TRBJ1-1,.,TRBD1,CASSLAGTGVTEAFF,TGTGCCAGCTCATTAGCCGGGACAGGGGTCACTGAAGCTTTCTTT
TRBV11-2,TRBJ2-5,.,TRBD2,CASRRLAGGPRTQYF,TGTGCCAGCAGACGACTAGCGGGGGGCCCCAGGACCCAGTACTTC
TRBV6-1,TRBJ2-1,many,.,CASSESGPARGYNEQFF,TGTGCCAGCAGTGAATCAGGACCCGCGCGGGGATACAATGAGCAGTTCTTC
TRBV11-2,TRBJ1-6,.,.,CASSPTGLSNSPLHF,TGTGCCAGCAGCCCTACCGGGTTATCTAATTCACCCCTCCACTTT
TRBV9,TRBJ2-4,.,.,CASSFSKGAEGGQYF,TGTGCCAGCAGCTTTAGTAAGGGGGCGGAGGGGGGTCAGTACTTC
TRBV7-9,TRBJ2-5,.,.,CASSQMYQETQYF,TGTGCCAGCAGCCAGATGTACCAAGAGACCCAGTACTTC
TRBV5-1,TRBJ2-1,many,.,CASSTFGEQFF,TGCGCCAGCAGTACCTTCGGGGAGCAGTTCTTC
TRBV7-9,TRBJ2-1,.,TRBD2,CASSLSGGNLWQFF,TGTGCCAGCAGCTTAAGCGGGGGGAATTTGTGGCAGTTCTTC
TRBV7-3,TRBJ2-3,.,TRBD2,CASSRTSGYTDTQYF,TGTGCCAGCAGCCGGACTAGCGGCTACACAGATACGCAGTATTTT
TRBV10-2,TRBJ2-5,.,TRBD1,CASRVDRVGTQYF,TGCGCCAGCAGGGTAGACAGGGTCGGGACCCAGTACTTC
TRBV12-3/TRBV12-4,TRBJ2-2,.,.,CASSPSTGELFF,TGTGCCAGCAGTCCTTCTACCGGGGAGCTGTTTTTT
TRBV3-1/TRBV3-2,TRBJ1-2,.,TRBD1,CASSQEGTGGGYTF,TGTGCCAGCAGCCAAGAAGGAACAGGGGGCGGCTACACCTTC
TRBV4-1,TRBJ2-6,.,.,CASSLLWSLVLSSGANVLTF,TGCGCCAGCAGCCTCCTGTGGTCTTTGGTCCTAAGCTCTGGGGCCAACGTCCTGACTTTC
TRBV5-4,TRBJ2-2,.,TRBD2,CASSPGLVRGNTGELFF,TGTGCCAGCAGCCCAGGACTAGTCCGCGGGAACACCGGGGAGCTGTTTTTT
TRBV5-1,TRBJ1-5,.,.,CASREGANQPQHF,TGCGCCAGCAGGGAAGGGGCCAATCAGCCCCAGCATTTT
TRBV11-2,TRBJ2-3,.,.,CASSLALGTQYF,TGTGCCAGCAGCTTAGCTCTAGGTACGCAGTATTTT
TRBV30,TRBJ1-1,.,.,CAWSRGARTEAFF,TGTGCCTGGAGTCGGGGGGCGCGCACTGAAGCTTTCTTT
TRBV6-5,TRBJ2-3,.,.,CASNRQGRADTQYF,TGTGCCAGCAACCGACAGGGGAGGGCAGATACGCAGTATTTT
TRBV28,TRBJ1-5,once,.,CASSRQYSGNQPQHF,TGTGCCAGCAGTAGACAGTATTCCGGCAATCAGCCCCAGCATTTT
TRBV21-1,TRBJ2-1,.,.,CASPREDEQFF,TGTGCCAGCCCCAGGGAGGATGAGCAGTTCTTC
TRBV5-1,TRBJ1-1,.,TRBD1,CASSLGDRGVTEAFF,TGCGCCAGCAGCTTGGGTGACAGGGGGGTCACTGAAGCTTTCTTT
TRBV9,TRBJ2-2,.,TRBD2,CASSRPGLAGGQGGELFF,TGTGCCAGCAGCAGACCGGGACTAGCGGGGGGGCAAGGCGGGGAGCTGTTTTTT
TRBV7-2,TRBJ2-3,.,TRBD1,CASSLGQGPDTQYF,TGTGCCAGCAGCTTGGGACAGGGGCCAGATACGCAGTATTTT
TRBV29-1,TRBJ1-2,.,TRBD1,CSVDISGQGNGYTF,TGCAGCGTTGATATTTCGGGACAGGGCAATGGCTACACCTTC
TRBV19,TRBJ2-3,.,.,CASSKMTDTQYF,TGTGCCAGTAGTAAGATGACTGATACGCAGTATTTT
TRBV5-1,TRBJ1-4,many,.,CASSQIPGGEVFF,TGCGCCAGCAGCCAGATTCCAGGAGGCGAAGTGTTTTTT
TRBV19,TRBJ1-1,.,.,CASKVLPPRGEAFF,TGTGCCAGTAAGGTACTTCCCCCACGGGGGGAAGCTTTCTTT
TRBV7-9,TRBJ2-1,.,TRBD1,CASSSWGQGLGLNEQFF,TGTGCCAGCAGCTCGTGGGGACAGGGATTGGGGCTGAATGAGCAGTTCTTC
TRBV18,TRBJ1-2,.,.,CASSLSRDYGYTF,TGTGCCAGCTCACTTTCCAGGGACTATGGCTACACCTTC
TRBV6-2/TRBV6-3,TRBJ2-7,.,.,CASSRQGWNEQYF,TGTGCCAGCAGTCGCCAGGGGTGGAACGAGCAGTACTTC
TRBV28,TRBJ1-1,once,TRBD1,CASSYHRGIEAFF,TGTGCCAGCAGTTATCACAGGGGGATTGAAGCTTTCTTT
TRBV5-6,TRBJ2-5,.,.,CASSLAGDPETQYF,TGTGCCAGCAGCTTGGCGGGAGACCCAGAGACCCAGTACTTC
TRBV24-1,TRBJ2-3,.,.,CATSVAGNTDTQYF,TGTGCCACCAGTGTGGCGGGGAACACAGATACGCAGTATTTT
TRBV18,TRBJ2-7,.,.,CASSPVTSTGSYEQYF,TGTGCCAGCTCACCAGTCACTAGCACAGGCTCCTACGAGCAGTACTTC
TRBV9,TRBJ2-3,once,TRBD2,CASTRGGPTDTQYF,TGTGCCAGCACGCGCGGGGGGCCCACAGATACGCAGTATTTT
TRBV7-2,TRBJ2-3,.,.,CASGGGGRSTDTQYF,TGTGCCAGCGGAGGGGGGGGGCGGAGCACAGATACGCAGTATTTT
TRBV5-6,TRBJ1-3,.,.,CASSLWGLSRSTGNTIYF,TGTGCCAGCAGCTTGTGGGGACTCTCCCGAAGTACTGGAAACACCATATATTTT
TRBV25-1,TRBJ1-2,.,TRBD1,CASSDPTGEDYGYTF,TGTGCCAGCAGTGACCCGACAGGGGAAGACTATGGCTACACCTTC
TRBV7-9,TRBJ2-3,.,TRBD2,CASRPGGTGTDTQYF,TGTGCCAGCAGACCGGGGGGTACTGGCACAGATACGCAGTATTTT
TRBV29-1,TRBJ1-1,.,.,CSVVEYREAFF,TGCAGCGTTGTGGAGTACAGGGAAGCTTTCTTT
TRBV4-1,TRBJ1-1,many,.,CASSQVEAPNTEAFF,TGCGCCAGCAGCCAAGTGGAGGCTCCCAACACTGAAGCTTTCTTT
TRBV5-1,TRBJ1-4,.,.,CASSYRSGEKLFF,TGCGCCAGCAGCTACAGGTCGGGTGAAAAACTGTTTTTT
TRBV5-8,TRBJ2-2,.,TRBD2,CASRTYSGENTGELFF,TGTGCCAGCAGGACTTATAGCGGGGAGAACACCGGGGAGCTGTTTTTT
TRBV28,TRBJ1-4,.,.,CASSEQFNEKLFF,TGTGCCAGCAGTGAACAGTTTAATGAAAAACTGTTTTTT
TRBV28,TRBJ1-1,few,.,CASSLPVGTHNTEAFF,TGTGCCAGCAGCCTACCTGTAGGGACTCATAACACTGAAGCTTTCTTT
TRBV6-5,TRBJ2-1,.,TRBD1,CASSYLGQGPNEQFF,TGTGCCAGCAGTTACCTCGGACAGGGACCAAATGAGCAGTTCTTC
TRBV4-2,TRBJ1-5,.,.,CASSQDPISYSNQPQHF,TGTGCCAGCAGCCAAGATCCCATTTCCTATAGCAATCAGCCCCAGCATTTT
TRBV4-1,TRBJ1-2,.,TRBD1,CASSQAPGQVYGYTF,TGCGCCAGCAGCCAAGCTCCGGGACAGGTCTATGGCTACACCTTC
TRBV27,TRBJ1-2,few,.,CASSLWQGGGYTF,TGTGCCAGCAGTTTATGGCAGGGAGGTGGCTACACCTTC
TRBV11-2,TRBJ2-3,once,.,CASSPRSGGGAYTDTQYF,TGTGCCAGCAGCCCGCGTTCCGGTGGGGGCGCATACACAGATACGCAGTATTTT
TRBV3-1/TRBV3-2,TRBJ2-7,.,.,CASSQEGLRSYEQYF,TGTGCCAGCAGCCAAGAGGGACTTCGGTCCTACGAGCAGTACTTC
TRBV19,TRBJ1-6,.,TRBD1,CAIGDRRNSPLHF,TGTGCCATCGGGGACAGGAGGAATTCACCCCTCCACTTT
TRBV15,TRBJ2-3,.,TRBD1,CATSRAQGADTQYF,TGTGCCACCAGCAGAGCCCAGGGGGCAGATACGCAGTATTTT